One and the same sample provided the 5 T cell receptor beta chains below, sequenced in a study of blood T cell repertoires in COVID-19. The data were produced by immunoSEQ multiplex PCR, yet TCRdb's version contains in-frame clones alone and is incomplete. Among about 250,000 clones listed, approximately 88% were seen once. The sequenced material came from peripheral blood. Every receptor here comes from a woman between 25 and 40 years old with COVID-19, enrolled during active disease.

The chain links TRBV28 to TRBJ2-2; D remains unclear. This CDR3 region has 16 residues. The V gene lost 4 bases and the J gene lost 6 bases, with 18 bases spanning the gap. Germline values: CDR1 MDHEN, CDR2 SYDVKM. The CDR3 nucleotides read TGTGCCAGCAGTTCTGCCTTCCGAATAAGCGCCGGGGAGCTGTTTTTT. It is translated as CASSSAFRISAGELFF.

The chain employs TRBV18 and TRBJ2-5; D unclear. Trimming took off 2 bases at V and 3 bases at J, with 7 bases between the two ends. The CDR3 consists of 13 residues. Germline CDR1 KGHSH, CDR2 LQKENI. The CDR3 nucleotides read TGTGCCAGCTCACCAGGGCGAGAAGAGACCCAGTACTTC. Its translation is CASSPGREETQYF.

The CDR3: CASSLGGRGTEAFF. The CDR3 coding sequence is TGTGCCAGCAGCTTGGGGGGGCGGGGGACTGAAGCTTTCTTT. The chain employs TRBV27 and TRBJ1-1; possibly TRBD1 for D (6 bases). The CDR3 totals 14 residues. Per the germline V gene, CDR1 is MNHEY and CDR2 is SMNVEV (reference sequence). V lost 6 bases and J lost 5, with 16 bases in between.

DNA for the CDR3: TGTGCCAGTACCGCCGGGAACCCTGGCTCCTACGAGCAGTACTTC. Protein: CASTAGNPGSYEQYF. V gene TRBV7-2 combines with J gene TRBJ2-7; tentatively, D is TRBD2 (5 bases). CDR3 size: 15 residues. V was trimmed by 9 bases and J by 0 bases, leaving 18 bases between them. Germline CDR1 SGHTA, CDR2 FQGNSA.

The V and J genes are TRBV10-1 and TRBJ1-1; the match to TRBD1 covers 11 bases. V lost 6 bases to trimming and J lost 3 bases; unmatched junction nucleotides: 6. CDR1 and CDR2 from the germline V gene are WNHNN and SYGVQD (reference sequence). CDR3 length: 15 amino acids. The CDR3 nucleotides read TGCGCCAGCAGCCCGGGACAGGGGGTAGACACTGAAGCTTTCTTT. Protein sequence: CASSPGQGVDTEAFF.